These T cell receptor beta chains were read from a single sample in a study of cytomegalovirus exposure and HLA in healthy donors. Here immunoSEQ multiplex PCR was the method, and the copy in TCRdb shows in-frame clones only, minus some. This table holds around 41,000 clones, 68% found once. Sequencing input: PBMCs. The receptors here all came from a man aged 35 to 55 in good health and CMV-seronegative. Both conserved end residues are part of each CDR3. A D gene is named only where the DNA matches it firmly. Size is omitted from some rows. Given values are once, few, many or a class for expanded clones.

CDR3 length	D gene	clone size	J gene	V gene	CDR3 protein	CDR3 DNA
14	.	.	TRBJ1-1	TRBV1	CTSSPSEGNTEAFF	TGCACCAGCAGCCCCTCGGAGGGGAACACTGAAGCTTTCTTT
14	TRBD2	few	TRBJ2-1	TRBV29-1	CSVEVGLAPNEQFF	TGCAGCGTTGAAGTGGGACTAGCCCCTAATGAGCAGTTCTTC
15	.	.	TRBJ1-3	TRBV4-2	CASSQVGGSGNTIYF	TGTGCCAGCAGCCAAGTAGGGGGCTCTGGAAACACCATATATTTT
13	TRBD1	.	TRBJ2-7	TRBV19	CASSRTGGNEQYF	TGTGCCAGTAGCCGGACAGGGGGCAACGAGCAGTACTTC
15	TRBD1	once	TRBJ1-2	TRBV29-1	CSVGRTGVGVDGYTF	TGCAGCGTTGGACGCACAGGGGTAGGGGTGGATGGCTACACCTTC
15	TRBD1	.	TRBJ1-1	TRBV18	CASSKTGGEVTEAFF	TGTGCCAGCTCAAAGACAGGGGGCGAAGTCACTGAAGCTTTCTTT
13	.	.	TRBJ1-3	TRBV6-5	CAIKRTARNTIYF	TGTGCCATCAAACGGACAGCGAGAAACACCATATATTTT
15	.	.	TRBJ2-3	TRBV6-4	CASSERAGSTDTQYF	TGTGCCAGCAGTGAGAGAGCAGGGAGCACAGATACGCAGTATTTT
13	.	.	TRBJ1-4	TRBV7-9	CASMRGLNEKLFF	TGTGCCAGCATGAGGGGGTTAAATGAAAAACTGTTTTTT
14	TRBD1	once	TRBJ2-7	TRBV18	CASSPTGGGNEQYF	TGTGCCAGCTCGCCGACAGGGGGAGGAAACGAGCAGTACTTC
13	.	.	TRBJ1-2	TRBV10-3	CAISMDINYGYTF	TGTGCCATCAGCATGGACATAAACTATGGCTACACCTTC
13	.	.	TRBJ1-1	TRBV6-5	CASSYSRGSEAFF	TGTGCCAGCAGTTACTCTAGGGGTTCTGAAGCTTTCTTT
13	.	.	TRBJ1-5	TRBV19	CASSDSRNQPQHF	TGTGCCAGTAGTGACAGCAGGAATCAGCCCCAGCATTTT
16	.	medium-sized	TRBJ2-3	TRBV28	CASSSLGRTSTDTQYF	TGTGCCAGCAGTTCCCTTGGGCGAACTAGCACAGATACGCAGTATTTT
13	.	few	TRBJ1-5	TRBV14	CASSRQSNQPQHF	TGTGCCAGCAGCCGACAGAGCAATCAGCCCCAGCATTTT
13	.	.	TRBJ1-1	TRBV2	CASTGTRNTEAFF	TGTGCCAGCACGGGGACTAGAAACACTGAAGCTTTCTTT
18	TRBD1	.	TRBJ2-7	TRBV28	CASRPPLWDREVPYEQYF	TGTGCCAGCAGACCGCCCCTTTGGGACAGGGAGGTGCCCTACGAGCAGTACTTC
14	TRBD2	.	TRBJ2-7	TRBV2	CASSESRGGYEQYF	TGTGCCAGCAGTGAATCACGGGGGGGGTACGAGCAGTACTTC
15	TRBD2	.	TRBJ2-7	TRBV6-1	CASSGGTSGEDEQYF	TGTGCCAGCAGTGGAGGGACTAGCGGGGAGGACGAGCAGTACTTC
12	.	.	TRBJ1-1	TRBV15	CATSREDTEAFF	TGTGCCACCAGCAGGGAGGACACTGAAGCTTTCTTT
15	TRBD1	.	TRBJ2-2	TRBV18	CASSAKTGGTGELFF	TGTGCCAGCTCAGCAAAGACAGGGGGCACCGGGGAGCTGTTTTTT
15	TRBD1	once	TRBJ1-3	TRBV30	CAWDRDRGQGNTIYF	TGTGCCTGGGATCGTGACAGGGGGCAAGGAAACACCATATATTTT
11	.	.	TRBJ2-2	TRBV29-1	CSVKSGRELFF	TGCAGCGTAAAATCAGGGAGGGAGCTGTTTTTT
12	.	.	TRBJ1-2	TRBV30	CAWGSGFYGYTF	TGTGCCTGGGGTTCTGGCTTCTATGGCTACACCTTC
14	TRBD1	.	TRBJ2-1	TRBV2	CASRPGQGYNEQFF	TGTGCCAGCAGGCCGGGACAGGGGTACAATGAGCAGTTCTTC
14	.	.	TRBJ2-3	TRBV5-4	CASSLEGGWDTQYF	TGTGCCAGCAGCTTGGAAGGCGGATGGGATACGCAGTATTTT
14	.	.	TRBJ1-2	TRBV7-2	CASSSPGPNYGYTF	TGTGCCAGCAGCTCCCCAGGGCCTAACTATGGCTACACCTTC
14	TRBD1	few	TRBJ1-1	TRBV6-1	CASTRQGEDTEAFF	TGTGCCAGCACCAGACAGGGGGAGGACACTGAAGCTTTCTTT
15	.	.	TRBJ1-2	TRBV30	CAWSVGMGGGYGYTF	TGTGCCTGGAGTGTGGGGATGGGGGGAGGGTATGGCTACACCTTC
16	.	.	TRBJ1-1	TRBV21-1	CASSKGFGQVNTEAFF	TGTGCCAGCAGCAAAGGGTTTGGGCAGGTGAACACTGAAGCTTTCTTT
14	.	.	TRBJ2-2	TRBV9	CASSVGEGAGELFF	TGTGCCAGCAGCGTAGGTGAGGGCGCCGGGGAGCTGTTTTTT
15	.	.	TRBJ1-1	TRBV4-1	CASSQVISSNTEAFF	TGCGCCAGCAGCCAAGTAATTAGTTCGAACACTGAAGCTTTCTTT
14	.	.	TRBJ1-5	TRBV28	CASSWARVGQPQHF	TGTGCCAGCAGTTGGGCCAGGGTTGGACAGCCCCAGCATTTT
14	.	few	TRBJ1-5	TRBV6-1	CASSTRQEYQPQHF	TGTGCCAGCAGTACTCGACAGGAATATCAGCCCCAGCATTTT
13	.	.	TRBJ1-2	TRBV5-4	CATKQGGSYGYTF	TGTGCCACCAAACAGGGCGGAAGCTATGGCTACACCTTC
18	TRBD2	.	TRBJ2-7	TRBV4-2	CASSPLTSGGPDTYEQYF	TGTGCCAGCAGCCCACTGACTAGCGGGGGGCCGGATACCTACGAGCAGTACTTC
13	.	.	TRBJ1-1	TRBV30	CAWSVVLRGEAFF	TGTGCCTGGAGTGTAGTTTTAAGGGGTGAAGCTTTCTTT
15	TRBD2	.	TRBJ2-1	TRBV29-1	CSVPPVGGGNNEQFF	TGCAGCGTCCCTCCAGTAGGCGGGGGGAACAATGAGCAGTTCTTC
13	.	.	TRBJ1-2	TRBV30	CAWSGTPAYGYTF	TGTGCCTGGAGCGGGACACCAGCCTATGGCTACACCTTC
13	.	.	TRBJ2-7	TRBV19	CASSIPGDYEQYF	TGTGCCAGTAGTATTCCCGGAGACTACGAGCAGTACTTC
14	TRBD1	.	TRBJ1-2	TRBV6-1	CASSARDRGSDYTF	TGTGCCAGCAGTGCCCGGGACAGGGGCAGTGACTACACCTTC
16	.	once	TRBJ1-2	TRBV7-9	CASSLVGPTELYGYTF	TGTGCCAGCAGCTTAGTTGGACCGACAGAACTCTATGGCTACACCTTC
13	.	.	TRBJ2-5	TRBV11-2	CASSQGSQETQYF	TGTGCCAGCAGCCAGGGATCCCAAGAGACCCAGTACTTC
12	.	.	TRBJ2-1	TRBV29-1	CSVEDAGNEQFF	TGCAGCGTTGAAGATGCGGGAAATGAGCAGTTCTTC
16	TRBD2	.	TRBJ2-3	TRBV9	CASSPWASGIRDTQYF	TGTGCCAGCAGCCCTTGGGCTAGCGGTATCCGAGATACGCAGTATTTT
11	.	.	TRBJ2-1	TRBV6-1	CASSERGPQFF	TGTGCCAGCAGTGAGCGGGGGCCCCAGTTCTTC
11	.	.	TRBJ2-7	TRBV6-6	CASSYSSEQYF	TGTGCCAGCAGTTACTCCTCCGAGCAGTACTTC
15	TRBD1	few	TRBJ1-1	TRBV30	CAWSYRGGRITEAFF	TGTGCCTGGAGCTACAGGGGGGGCAGGATCACTGAAGCTTTCTTT
13	TRBD1	.	TRBJ1-4	TRBV7-9	CASMDRGNEKLFF	TGTGCCAGCATGGACAGGGGGAACGAAAAACTGTTTTTT
15	TRBD1	.	TRBJ1-5	TRBV6-6	CASSPTGNYNQPQHF	TGTGCCAGCAGCCCGACAGGGAACTACAATCAGCCCCAGCATTTT
16	.	.	TRBJ2-3	TRBV6-1	CASSGLRGGLTDTQYF	TGTGCCAGCAGTGGCCTGAGGGGGGGCCTCACAGATACGCAGTATTTT
14	TRBD1	.	TRBJ1-6	TRBV7-2	CASSFGTDNSPLHF	TGTGCCAGCAGCTTCGGGACAGATAATTCACCTCTCCACTTT
16	TRBD1	few	TRBJ2-1	TRBV5-1	CASSLEGQGFGNEQFF	TGCGCCAGCAGCTTGGAGGGACAGGGTTTTGGTAATGAGCAGTTCTTC